Below are 21 T cell receptor beta chains sequenced from a single sample in a study of molecular identifiers for immune sequencing clone quantification (dated 2018 in TCRdb). The library was produced with PCR. Sequencing relied on an Illumina HiSeq 4000. TCRdb reprocessing: public reads trimmed at Q25 with fastp, clones called with MiXCR, in-frame beta chains kept. Here each entry gathers all rows of one CDR3 protein and keeps the most common genes and DNA. Recorded for this sample are about 640,000 distinct CDR3 sequences; 15% to 20% of them occurred a single time. The ten largest make up roughly 0.9% of the sample. The sample consisted of naive CD8+ T cells from blood, with Jurkat cell RNA spiked in. In the paper's terms, the cell subset or site label means: FACS-sorted CD8+CD4-CCR7+CD45RA+ naive T cells. These receptors were taken from a human donor in good health. Some libraries in this study had Jurkat cell RNA spiked in.

V is TRBV13 and J is TRBJ2-1, with D uncertain. The CDR3 totals 15 residues. V was cut by 2 bases and J by 2 bases, with 10 bases left in between. The germline CDR1 and CDR2 sequences are PRHDT and FYEKMQ (reference sequence). In nucleotides, the CDR3 is TGTGCCAGCAGCTTAAAGGGCGTTGCCTACAATGAGCAGTTCTTC. Amino acid sequence: CASSLKGVAYNEQFF.

This clonotype was observed at least ten times. The chain recombines TRBV9 with TRBJ2-6; perhaps D is TRBD1 or TRBD2 (5 bases each). The CDR3 has 17 residues. The V gene's germline CDR1 is SGDLS and CDR2 YYNGEE. V was trimmed by 3 bases and J by 0 bases, leaving 13 bases between them. Here the CDR3 DNA reads TGTGCCAGCAGCGAATGGGACCTTGTCTCTGGGGCCAACGTCCTGACTTTC. Encoded protein: CASSEWDLVSGANVLTF.

This clonotype has just a few counts. In DNA, the CDR3 is TGTGCCAGCAGTTTAATCAAGGGAGAGACCCAGTACTTC. Its protein is CASSLIKGETQYF. This chain links TRBV12-3 or TRBV12-4 with TRBJ2-5; D is undetermined. The V end lost 2 bases, the J end lost 4 bases, and 8 bases lay between the germline ends. The CDR3 runs to 13 residues.

About this clonotype: This is likely a read error, given that the CDR3 carries no conserved phenylalanine or tryptophan at its end. The rearrangement links TRBV13 to TRBJ2-5; D is possibly TRBD2 (5 bases). The CDR3 is made up of 16 amino acids. CDR1 and CDR2 (germline): PRHDT, FYEKMQ (reference sequence). CDR3 DNA: TGTGCCAGCAGCTTAACGACGGGGATAGTTGCAGAGATCCAGTACCTC. Translated, it gives CASSLTTGIVAEIQYL.

The sample holds many counts of this clonotype. The chain is built from TRBV4-1 and TRBJ1-5; no clear D gene. The CDR3 totals 13 residues. Deletions cut 4 bases from V and 2 bases from J, with 6 bases between. Germline CDR1 reads MGHRA; CDR2 reads YSYEKL. The CDR3 sequence is CASSLDGNQPQHF. The CDR3, as DNA: TGCGCCAGCAGCCTGGACGGCAATCAGCCCCAGCATTTT.

This clonotype was counted between two and nine times. The chain has TRBV13 and TRBJ2-1; TRBD1 aligns across 8 bases. The CDR3 totals 14 residues. Germline CDR1 and CDR2: PRHDT and FYEKMQ (reference sequence). V was clipped by 5 bases and J by 8 bases; unmatched bases: 8. The CDR3 sequence: CASSLGQVRDEQFF. The CDR3 DNA follows: TGTGCCAGCAGCCTGGGACAGGTTCGAGATGAGCAGTTCTTC.

The V and J genes are TRBV2 and TRBJ2-2; D unclear. Germline loops: CDR1 SNHLY, CDR2 FYNNEI. The length of the CDR3 is 16 residues. The V gene lost 0 bases and the J gene lost 6 bases, with 14 bases spanning the gap. CDR3 DNA sequence: TGTGCCAGCAGTGAAGCCGGGCCTCATCTTTCCGGGGAGCTGTTTTTT. Translation gives CASSEAGPHLSGELFF.

This clonotype has a handful of counts. The chain uses TRBV10-3 and TRBJ2-7, with TRBD2 identical over 8 bases. Germline V gene lookup returns CDR1 ENHRY and CDR2 SYGVKD. Germline trimming cut 3 bases from V and 3 bases from J; bases unmatched to any gene: 10. The CDR3 has 16 residues. The CDR3 DNA sequence: TGTGCCATCAGTGATCCCGGACTAGCTGACGACTACGAGCAGTACTTC. Its protein product is CAISDPGLADDYEQYF.

As to this clonotype: A much more abundant neighbour one base away suggests this may be a read error. This CDR3 is CSATTTRDYEQYF. In DNA, the CDR3 is TGCAGTGCTACAACAACACGAGACTACGAGCAGTACTTC. The chain recombines TRBV20-1 with TRBJ2-7; D unresolved. Germline CDR1 reads DFQATT; CDR2 reads SNEGSKA (reference sequence). This CDR3 contains 13 residues. Trimming stripped 4 bases from V and 3 bases from J, with 13 bases between.

The rearrangement links TRBV4-1 to TRBJ2-7; TRBD2 is a possible D gene (8 bases). Germline CDR1 is MGHRA and CDR2 is YSYEKL. V was pared by 5 bases and J by 0 bases, with 14 bases between. The CDR3 consists of 15 residues. The DNA of the CDR3 is TGCGCCAGCAGCTTAGCGGGACAGACCTCCTACGAGCAGTACTTC. It yields the protein CASSLAGQTSYEQYF.

This clonotype showed up many times. The gene calls are TRBV5-8 and TRBJ1-5, with D unresolved. The germline V gene encodes CDR1 SGHTS and CDR2 YDEGEE. V dropped 2 bases and J dropped 0 bases, with 12 bases sitting between them. The length of the CDR3 is 16 residues. Here the CDR3 DNA reads TGTGCCAGCAGCTTAGCGACCTATTATAGCAATCAGCCCCAGCATTTT. It codes for CASSLATYYSNQPQHF.

This clonotype was seen ten or more times. The V gene is TRBV29-1, the J gene TRBJ1-1; D gene uncertain. Germline loops: CDR1 SQVTM, CDR2 ANQGSEA. Trimming took 4 bases from V and 1 from J, leaving 7 bases between them. CDR3 length equals 12 residues. The CDR3 nucleotides are TGCAGCGTTGTGGCGGGGAACACTGAAGCTTTCTTT. Protein sequence: CSVVAGNTEAFF.

This chain joins TRBV4-1 and TRBJ1-1; a weak D match, TRBD1 (5 bases). Germline lookup yields CDR1 MGHRA and CDR2 YSYEKL. The V gene lost 6 bases and the J gene lost 3 bases, with 17 bases spanning the gap. CDR3 length equals 15 residues. The CDR3 DNA follows: TGCGCCAGCAGACGAGGGGTCCAAGGGGACACTGAAGCTTTCTTT. This gives the protein CASRRGVQGDTEAFF.

The chain carries TRBV5-6 and TRBJ1-4, with a weak D call TRBD1 (5 bases). The V gene lost 2 bases and the J gene lost 7 bases, with 15 bases spanning the gap. The CDR3 consists of 15 residues. The germline V gene has CDR1 SGHDT and CDR2 YYEEEE. CDR3 residues: CASSLDRRVGEKLFF. In DNA, the CDR3 is TGTGCCAGCAGCTTAGACCGCAGGGTTGGTGAAAAACTGTTTTTT. Full variable domain (rest looked up from reference TRBV5-6 and TRBJ1-4): DAGVTQSPTHLIKTRGQQVTLRCSPKSGHDTVSWYQQALGQGPQFIFQYYEEEERQRGNFPDRFSGHQFPNYSSELNVNALLLGDSALYLCASSLDRRVGEKLFFGSGTQLSVL.

This clonotype was seen ten or more times. V is TRBV2 and J is TRBJ1-1, with 9 positions matching TRBD1. Looked up from germline, CDR1 is SNHLY and CDR2 is FYNNEI. This CDR3 is 13 amino acids long. Unmatched junction bases numbered 3, after V lost 10 bases and J lost 0 bases. CDR3 region: CAMRDRVNTEAFF. DNA of the CDR3: TGTGCCATGAGGGACAGGGTGAACACTGAAGCTTTCTTT.

This clonotype came up many times. The rearrangement joins TRBV13 to TRBJ2-1; 7 nucleotides align to TRBD1. The V gene's germline CDR1 is PRHDT and CDR2 FYEKMQ (reference sequence). Trimming took 6 bases from V and 7 from J; bases not matched to a gene: 9. CDR3 length: 14 amino acids. This CDR3 is CASSPPDRENEQFF. DNA for the CDR3: TGTGCCAGCAGTCCACCCGACAGGGAAAATGAGCAGTTCTTC.

To note about this clonotype: This may be a read error, as it is one base from a much larger clone. V is TRBV5-3 and J is TRBJ1-5; D unresolved. TRBV5-3 is known as an ORF, though its function is uncertain. The CDR3 runs to 15 residues. CDR3 DNA sequence: TGTGCCAGCAGCTTATCGAGGAAAAGCAATCAGCCCCAGCATTTT. Amino acids: CASSLSRKSNQPQHF.

This clonotype has ten or more counts. The chain links TRBV10-3 to TRBJ2-5, with D unresolved. The CDR3 is 15 amino acids. Trimming shortened V by 4 bases and J by 3 bases, and 15 bases separated the two germline ends. Germline CDR1 is ENHRY and CDR2 is SYGVKD. The CDR3 is CAISVGRNGEETQYF. In nucleotides, the CDR3 is TGTGCCATCAGTGTCGGTAGGAACGGCGAAGAGACCCAGTACTTC.

The gene calls are TRBV19 and TRBJ1-5; D not certain. The germline V gene has CDR1 LNHDA and CDR2 SQIVND (reference sequence). CDR3 length: 15 amino acids. Trimming removed 7 bases at V and 6 bases at J, with 19 bases between. CDR3 in amino acids: CASKALDHTGQPQHF. CDR3 sequence (DNA): TGTGCCAGTAAGGCCTTAGATCATACTGGTCAGCCCCAGCATTTT.

The chain is built from TRBV3-1 and TRBJ2-3; no clear D. CDR1 is LGHDT and CDR2 is YNNKEL in the germline V gene (reference sequence). This CDR3 spans 15 amino acids. V dropped 0 bases and J dropped 2 bases, with 9 bases sitting between them. The CDR3 here is CASSQEVDSTDTQYF. In DNA form, the CDR3 reads TGTGCCAGCAGCCAAGAGGTAGATTCCACAGATACGCAGTATTTT.

CDR3 nucleotides: TGTGCCAGCAGCCCGACAGGGATGAGTCAGCCCCAGCATTTT. This sequence encodes CASSPTGMSQPQHF. The chain couples TRBV12-3 or TRBV12-4 to TRBJ1-5, with 7 positions matching TRBD1. With V trimmed by 6 bases and J by 6 bases, 8 bases remained unmatched. The CDR3 contains 14 residues.